These T cell receptor beta chains were read from a single sample in a study of blood T cell repertoires in COVID-19. The assay was immunoSEQ multiplex PCR, and TCRdb's table has in-frame clones only and misses some. The sample lists around 200,000 clones, roughly four fifths seen once, with approximately 4.8% in the top ten. The source material was peripheral blood. The receptors here all came from a man aged 50-59 years with active or convalescent COVID-19. Each CDR3 is given with its conserved first and last residue. Each record gives: clone size, D gene, V gene, J gene, CDR3 protein, CDR3 DNA. A D gene is named only where the DNA matches it firmly. Clone size appears in some rows only: once, few, many, or a class for an expanded clone.

once	TRBD1	TRBV20-1	TRBJ1-4	CSASGARDRDVTNEKLFF	TGCAGTGCTAGTGGGGCTAGGGACAGGGATGTTACTAATGAAAAACTGTTTTTT
NA	NA	TRBV6-5	TRBJ2-3	CASRPTGVDTQYF	TGTGCCAGCAGACCCACGGGGGTGGATACGCAGTATTTT
NA	TRBD2	TRBV4-2	TRBJ2-2	CASSQGRGTGELFF	TGTGCCAGCAGCCAGGGGCGGGGGACCGGGGAGCTGTTTTTT
NA	NA	TRBV9	TRBJ1-1	CASSVERVGTEAFF	TGTGCCAGCAGCGTAGAGAGGGTCGGCACTGAAGCTTTCTTT
once	NA	TRBV12-5	TRBJ1-2	CASGLITPWDTLGGGYTF	TGTGCTAGTGGTTTGATCACCCCGTGGGACACCTTAGGGGGTGGCTACACCTTC
few	NA	TRBV6-1	TRBJ2-7	CASSEGPQETYEQYF	TGTGCCAGCAGTGAAGGCCCGCAGGAAACCTACGAGCAGTACTTC
NA	NA	TRBV11-2	TRBJ2-1	CASSLTQGQYNEQFF	TGTGCCAGCAGCTTAACCCAGGGCCAGTACAATGAGCAGTTCTTC
NA	NA	TRBV29-1	TRBJ1-2	CSVRQGDGYGYTF	TGCAGCGTCCGGCAGGGTGATGGCTATGGCTACACCTTC
NA	TRBD1	TRBV19	TRBJ1-3	CASSTGALGNTIYF	TGTGCCAGTAGCACAGGGGCTCTTGGAAACACCATATATTTT
once	NA	TRBV5-1	TRBJ2-7	CASSLAGGGQGEDEQYF	TGCGCCAGCAGCCTCGCCGGGGGTGGCCAGGGAGAAGACGAGCAGTACTTC
NA	TRBD1	TRBV9	TRBJ1-2	CASSQNRQGASTF	TGTGCCAGCAGCCAAAACCGACAGGGGGCTAGCACCTTC
NA	NA	TRBV6-5	TRBJ1-1	CASSLSGNTEAFF	TGTGCCAGCAGCCTAAGCGGTAACACTGAGGCTTTCTTT
NA	NA	TRBV27	TRBJ2-3	CASSFQGNTDTQYF	TGTGCCAGCAGTTTCCAGGGAAATACAGATACGCAGTATTTT
NA	NA	TRBV19	TRBJ1-1	CASQIYPNTEAFF	TGTGCCAGTCAGATTTATCCTAACACTGAAGCTTTCTTT
few	TRBD1	TRBV19	TRBJ2-7	CASSRGQGRYEQYF	TGTGCCAGTAGTAGGGGACAGGGCCGCTACGAGCAGTACTTC
NA	NA	TRBV4-2	TRBJ1-1	CASSQDFRGGNTEAFF	TGTGCCAGCAGCCAAGATTTTCGGGGAGGGAACACTGAAGCTTTCTTT
NA	NA	TRBV19	TRBJ1-3	CASTPRPTGSSGNTIYF	TGTGCCAGTACCCCACGCCCGACCGGGAGCTCTGGAAACACCATATATTTT
NA	NA	TRBV19	TRBJ1-5	CASRTATNQPQHF	TGTGCCAGTAGGACTGCCACCAATCAGCCCCAGCATTTT
once	TRBD2	TRBV4-2	TRBJ2-7	CASSPRTSGGAPSYEQYF	TGTGCCAGCAGCCCTAGGACTAGCGGGGGGGCCCCTTCCTACGAGCAGTACTTC
NA	TRBD1	TRBV5-4	TRBJ2-3	CASRTGVGADTQYF	TGTGCCAGCAGGACAGGGGTAGGCGCAGATACGCAGTATTTT
NA	TRBD1	TRBV30	TRBJ1-2	CAWRAGQGGGYTF	TGTGCCTGGAGGGCTGGACAGGGAGGGGGCTACACCTTC
NA	NA	TRBV11-2	TRBJ2-6	CASPRPPGSGANVLTF	TGTGCCAGCCCTCGACCCCCAGGCTCTGGGGCCAACGTCCTGACTTTC
few	TRBD2	TRBV4-2	TRBJ2-5	CASGLAGTQETQYF	TGTGCCAGCGGGTTAGCGGGGACCCAAGAGACCCAGTACTTC
NA	NA	TRBV9	TRBJ2-1	CASSLARDEQFF	TGTGCCAGCAGCTTAGCCCGGGATGAGCAGTTCTTC
few	NA	TRBV3-1/TRBV3-2	TRBJ1-5	CASSQGRVFFFSNQPQHF	TGTGCCAGCAGCCAGGGCAGGGTTTTCTTCTTTAGCAATCAGCCCCAGCATTTT
NA	TRBD1	TRBV19	TRBJ1-5	CASTDRGGNQPQHF	TGTGCCAGCACAGACAGGGGGGGAAATCAGCCCCAGCATTTT
few	NA	TRBV9	TRBJ1-2	CASSPGLRRDYGYTF	TGTGCCAGCAGCCCCGGATTGCGGCGGGACTATGGCTACACCTTC
NA	NA	TRBV10-3	TRBJ1-5	CAISDPRGGQPQHF	TGTGCCATCAGTGACCCCCGAGGAGGTCAGCCCCAGCATTTT